These T cell receptor beta chains were read from a single sample in a study of blood T cell repertoires in COVID-19. Some clones are missing from TCRdb's copy, which holds only in-frame ones; the method was immunoSEQ multiplex PCR. This table holds about 81,000 clones, 91% found once. Sequenced input: peripheral blood. These receptors were obtained from a woman in her forties or fifties in a cohort sampled during active COVID-19. Each CDR3 is given without its conserved first and last residue. The order of the fields is CDR3 length, V gene, J gene, CDR3 protein.

CDR3 length: 9
V gene: TRBV20-1
J gene: TRBJ2-7
CDR3 protein: SARRTGGQY

CDR3 length: 12
V gene: TRBV11-1
J gene: TRBJ2-7
CDR3 protein: ASSFLENSYEQY

CDR3 length: 11
V gene: TRBV6-1
J gene: TRBJ2-5
CDR3 protein: ASSEVGGETQY

CDR3 length: 14
V gene: TRBV10-1
J gene: TRBJ1-2
CDR3 protein: ASSDSAGQGAKGYT

CDR3 length: 13
V gene: TRBV5-5
J gene: TRBJ2-2
CDR3 protein: ASSFGQGLLGELF

CDR3 length: 10
V gene: TRBV29-1
J gene: TRBJ1-2
CDR3 protein: SVRDMLDGYT

CDR3 length: 11
V gene: TRBV5-1
J gene: TRBJ2-5
CDR3 protein: ASSYSREETQY

CDR3 length: 14
V gene: TRBV4-1
J gene: TRBJ2-7
CDR3 protein: ASSQGRLRQTYEQY

CDR3 length: 12
V gene: TRBV2
J gene: TRBJ1-5
CDR3 protein: ASSELTENQPQH

CDR3 length: 14
V gene: TRBV19
J gene: TRBJ2-7
CDR3 protein: ASSGGPGQGSYEQY

CDR3 length: 11
V gene: TRBV7-9
J gene: TRBJ2-5
CDR3 protein: ASMGLAEETQY

CDR3 length: 17
V gene: TRBV3-1/TRBV3-2
J gene: TRBJ2-6
CDR3 protein: ASSQIMGLSSSGANVLT

CDR3 length: 10
V gene: TRBV5-1
J gene: TRBJ2-1
CDR3 protein: ASNVDYNEQF

CDR3 length: 14
V gene: TRBV19
J gene: TRBJ2-7
CDR3 protein: ASSMGTGGASYEQY

CDR3 length: 14
V gene: TRBV20-1
J gene: TRBJ1-2
CDR3 protein: SASNRDRGANYGYT

CDR3 length: 14
V gene: TRBV7-8
J gene: TRBJ2-1
CDR3 protein: ASSPRTGGGWDEQF

CDR3 length: 21
V gene: TRBV7-5
J gene: TRBJ2-6
CDR3 protein: ARSLEPTSLKGHVRPGANVLT

CDR3 length: 13
V gene: TRBV7-9
J gene: TRBJ2-1
CDR3 protein: ASSAISGGYNEQF

CDR3 length: 13
V gene: TRBV19
J gene: TRBJ1-2
CDR3 protein: ASERNRGDNYGYT

CDR3 length: 13
V gene: TRBV5-4
J gene: TRBJ2-5
CDR3 protein: ASSPGPAEKETQY

CDR3 length: 13
V gene: TRBV11-3
J gene: TRBJ2-5
CDR3 protein: ASSFLGAGGETQY

CDR3 length: 14
V gene: TRBV24-1
J gene: TRBJ2-3
CDR3 protein: ATSDYGLAGSDTQY

CDR3 length: 13
V gene: TRBV6-1
J gene: TRBJ2-5
CDR3 protein: ASSEGGRDRETQY